The rows below give T cell receptor beta chains drawn from one sample of a study of type 1 regulatory T cells. MiXCR, run by TCRdb on the reads, gives a single entry per CDR3 protein. The table includes approximately 97,000 distinct CDR3 sequences, roughly 28% detected once. The source material was CD4+ T cells, either the whole sample or a sorted fraction (not recorded which). The receptors derive from a human donor in good health. Each CDR3 is given with its conserved first and last residue. A D gene is named only where the DNA matches it firmly. Expanded clones are given a class, and other clones once, few, many or no size at all.

j_call,d_call,v_call,clone_size,cdr3_aa,cdr3_nt
TRBJ2-7,-,TRBV9,few,CASSVTHSGYEQYF,TGTGCCAGCAGCGTAACCCACTCGGGCTACGAGCAGTACTTC
TRBJ2-2,TRBD1,TRBV28,few,CASRGQASSGELFF,TGTGCCAGCAGAGGACAGGCGTCATCCGGGGAGCTGTTTTTT
TRBJ2-6,-,TRBV28,-,CANLEVQSSGANVLTF,TGTGCCAACCTAGAGGTCCAAAGCTCTGGGGCCAACGTCCTGACTTTC
TRBJ2-5,-,TRBV11-2,few,CASSLLEQGGWETQYF,TGTGCCAGCAGCTTACTCGAGCAGGGGGGGTGGGAGACCCAGTACTTC
TRBJ2-1,TRBD2,TRBV6-4,few,CASSDSTSGYNEQFF,TGTGCCAGCAGTGACTCGACTAGCGGGTACAATGAGCAGTTCTTC
TRBJ2-1,TRBD2,TRBV5-1,few,CASSTSGRAGEQFF,TGCGCCAGCAGCACTAGCGGGAGGGCGGGGGAGCAGTTCTTC
TRBJ2-1,TRBD2,TRBV14,few,CASSLTSGLYNEQFF,TGTGCCAGCAGCCTCACTAGCGGGCTCTACAATGAGCAGTTCTTC
TRBJ2-1,-,TRBV20-1,-,CSAAVRRSSYNEQFF,TGCAGTGCGGCCGTTCGTCGAAGCTCCTACAATGAGCAGTTCTTC
TRBJ1-4,TRBD1,TRBV12-3/TRBV12-4,few,CASSRGQGAPEKLFF,TGTGCCAGCAGCAGGGGACAGGGGGCGCCTGAAAAACTGTTTTTT
TRBJ2-3,TRBD1,TRBV2,few,CASSDRGLPDTQYF,TGTGCCAGCAGTGACAGGGGGCTGCCAGATACGCAGTATTTT
TRBJ2-1,TRBD2,TRBV5-1,-,CASSLDVAGANEQFF,TGCGCCAGCAGCTTGGACGTAGCGGGGGCCAATGAGCAGTTCTTC
TRBJ2-7,TRBD2,TRBV3-1,-,CASSTSGFPYEQYF,TGTGCCAGCAGCACTAGCGGCTTTCCCTACGAGCAGTACTTC
TRBJ2-6,-,TRBV19,-,CASSISGSSGANVLTF,TGTGCCAGTAGTATTAGTGGCAGCTCTGGGGCCAACGTCCTGACTTTC
TRBJ2-3,TRBD2,TRBV20-1,few,CSARDSSGRSADTQYF,TGCAGTGCTAGGGATTCTAGCGGGAGGTCCGCAGATACGCAGTATTTT
TRBJ2-5,-,TRBV6-7,-,CARTNRSGETQYF,TGTGCCAGGACGAACAGGAGTGGAGAGACCCAGTACTTC
TRBJ1-2,-,TRBV20-1,-,CSARDPGQGWDGYTF,TGCAGTGCTAGAGATCCCGGGCAAGGATGGGATGGCTACACCTTC
TRBJ2-3,-,TRBV5-5,-,CASRAWARTETDTQYF,TGTGCCAGCAGAGCTTGGGCCAGGACTGAAACAGATACGCAGTATTTT
TRBJ2-5,-,TRBV20-1,few,CSASTTRNQETQYF,TGCAGTGCCTCCACAACTAGAAACCAAGAGACCCAGTACTTC
TRBJ2-3,TRBD2,TRBV3-1,-,CASSQREGTQYF,TGTGCCAGCAGTCAGCGGGAGGGGACGCAGTATTTT
TRBJ1-1,-,TRBV20-1,few,CSADAGHKGGGNTEAFF,TGCAGTGCGGACGCGGGACATAAAGGGGGGGGGAACACTGAAGCTTTCTTT
TRBJ2-3,-,TRBV20-1,-,CSARDPLGLRTDTQYF,TGCAGTGCTAGAGATCCTCTAGGTCTTAGGACAGATACGCAGTATTTT
TRBJ1-4,-,TRBV14,-,CASSPLFGATNEKLFF,TGTGCCAGCAGCCCCCTTTTTGGGGCAACTAATGAAAAACTGTTTTTT
TRBJ2-7,-,TRBV5-1,many,CASSFGYEQYF,TGCGCCAGCAGCTTCGGCTACGAGCAGTACTTC
TRBJ2-1,TRBD1,TRBV5-1,-,CASRTQGLGPWDEQFF,TGCGCCAGCAGAACACAGGGGCTGGGACCCTGGGATGAGCAGTTCTTC
TRBJ2-4,-,TRBV20-1,-,CSARDGTLNIQYF,TGCAGTGCTAGAGACGGGACTCTTAACATTCAGTACTTC
TRBJ2-5,-,TRBV19,-,CASSFTGSRETQYF,TGTGCCAGTAGTTTTACAGGGTCTAGAGAGACCCAGTACTTC
TRBJ2-1,-,TRBV7-9,-,CASSSSRNEQFF,TGTGCCAGCAGCTCTAGCCGCAATGAGCAGTTCTTC
TRBJ2-5,-,TRBV3-1,few,CASSSRGGQETQYF,TGTGCCAGCTCTTCCAGGGGAGGGCAAGAGACCCAGTACTTC
TRBJ1-5,TRBD1,TRBV10-3,-,CAISETEGAIQPQHF,TGTGCCATCAGTGAGACCGAGGGGGCAATTCAGCCCCAGCATTTT
TRBJ2-3,TRBD2,TRBV15,once,CATKSGLAVSAADTQYF,TGTGCCACCAAATCGGGACTAGCGGTGTCCGCGGCAGATACGCAGTATTTT
TRBJ2-3,-,TRBV5-1,-,CASSLQQGADTQYF,TGCGCCAGCAGCCTGCAACAGGGTGCAGATACGCAGTATTTT
TRBJ1-2,-,TRBV4-3,-,CASSQEGAGGVYGYTF,TGCGCCAGCAGCCAAGAAGGGGCAGGCGGGGTCTATGGCTACACCTTC
TRBJ2-3,TRBD2,TRBV7-2,few,CASSLWRGADTQYF,TGTGCCAGCAGCTTATGGCGGGGGGCAGATACGCAGTATTTT
TRBJ2-7,TRBD2,TRBV4-3,-,CASSQTSGSAYEQYF,TGCGCCAGCAGCCAAACTAGCGGGAGTGCCTACGAGCAGTACTTC
TRBJ2-1,TRBD2,TRBV5-1,-,CASSESGRAENEQFF,TGCGCCAGCAGTGAAAGCGGGAGGGCGGAGAATGAGCAGTTCTTC
TRBJ2-1,TRBD1,TRBV7-3,-,CASSEDRGEYNEQFF,TGTGCCAGCAGCGAAGACAGGGGGGAATACAATGAGCAGTTCTTC
TRBJ2-7,-,TRBV20-1,-,CSASPRKGGYEQYF,TGCAGTGCTAGCCCACGAAAGGGGGGCTACGAGCAGTACTTC
TRBJ1-3,-,TRBV29-1,few,CSVETGTGNTIYF,TGCAGCGTTGAAACGGGTACTGGAAACACCATATATTTT
TRBJ1-5,-,TRBV6-5,-,CASSPVLGDSQPQHF,TGTGCCAGCAGTCCCGTTCTGGGGGATAGTCAGCCCCAGCATTTT
TRBJ2-7,-,TRBV20-1,-,CSAPLGRSTYEQYF,TGCAGTGCCCCCCTCGGACGATCAACCTACGAGCAGTACTTC
TRBJ2-7,-,TRBV5-1,-,CASSLGGTRSRNEQYF,TGCGCCAGCAGCTTGGGAGGCACACGGTCAAGGAACGAGCAGTACTTC
TRBJ2-2,TRBD2,TRBV20-1,few,CSVQPGLAAPGTGELFF,TGCAGTGTTCAACCGGGACTAGCAGCCCCGGGCACCGGGGAGCTGTTTTTT
TRBJ1-2,-,TRBV7-9,few,CASSLNEGNYGYTF,TGTGCCAGCAGCTTAAATGAGGGGAACTATGGCTACACCTTC
TRBJ2-7,TRBD2,TRBV20-1,few,CSARDALAGQYF,TGCAGTGCTAGAGATGCCCTAGCGGGGCAGTACTTC
TRBJ2-2,-,TRBV5-4,-,CASSSAKVGGELFF,TGTGCCAGCAGTTCAGCAAAGGTTGGCGGGGAGCTGTTTTTT
TRBJ2-3,TRBD2,TRBV20-1,medium-sized,CSASDEREPGTDTQYF,TGCAGTGCTAGTGACGAGCGGGAGCCTGGCACAGATACGCAGTATTTT
TRBJ1-2,-,TRBV3-1,-,CASSQAWGHAEGYTF,TGTGCCAGCAGCCAAGCCTGGGGGCACGCTGAGGGCTACACCTTC
TRBJ2-1,TRBD1,TRBV5-1,-,CASEYSPGQIYNEQFF,TGCGCCAGCGAATACTCCCCGGGACAGATCTACAATGAGCAGTTCTTC
TRBJ2-3,-,TRBV20-1,-,CSACGAGEYTDTQYF,TGCAGTGCTTGTGGGGCCGGGGAGTATACAGATACGCAGTATTTT
TRBJ2-5,TRBD2,TRBV19,-,CASGTSGQETQYF,TGTGCCAGTGGGACTAGCGGGCAAGAGACCCAGTACTTC
TRBJ2-1,TRBD2,TRBV5-1,-,CASSLGRGGYNEWQFF,TGCGCCAGCAGCTTGGGGCGGGGGGGATACAATGAGTGGCAGTTCTTC
TRBJ2-1,TRBD2,TRBV28,-,CASSETSFFSYNEQFF,TGTGCCAGCAGTGAGACTAGCTTCTTCTCCTACAATGAGCAGTTCTTC